This TCR beta chain was observed in a study of breast tumors, draining lymph nodes, adjacent tissues. The lymph nodes were axillary draining lymph nodes from breast cancer patients. A single record per CDR3 protein comes from TCRdb applying MiXCR to the multiplex PCR reads. The profile shows 290,000 or so distinct CDR3 sequences, over 30% of them singletons. The V and J ends lost 3 bases and 2 bases respectively, with 12 bases between them. The CDR3 runs 15 residues. CDR1 is LNHDA and CDR2 is SQIVND in the germline V gene (reference sequence). This clonotype appeared many times. Sequenced material: axillary lymph node tissue. The receptor's source is a female donor with breast cancer. Some clones in this sample may be carry-over from other donors' samples. The gene calls are TRBV19 and TRBJ2-3; D gene ambiguous. The CDR3 sequence is CASSMGRRDTDTQYF. CDR3 bases: TGTGCCAGTAGTATGGGCAGGCGAGACACAGATACGCAGTATTTT.